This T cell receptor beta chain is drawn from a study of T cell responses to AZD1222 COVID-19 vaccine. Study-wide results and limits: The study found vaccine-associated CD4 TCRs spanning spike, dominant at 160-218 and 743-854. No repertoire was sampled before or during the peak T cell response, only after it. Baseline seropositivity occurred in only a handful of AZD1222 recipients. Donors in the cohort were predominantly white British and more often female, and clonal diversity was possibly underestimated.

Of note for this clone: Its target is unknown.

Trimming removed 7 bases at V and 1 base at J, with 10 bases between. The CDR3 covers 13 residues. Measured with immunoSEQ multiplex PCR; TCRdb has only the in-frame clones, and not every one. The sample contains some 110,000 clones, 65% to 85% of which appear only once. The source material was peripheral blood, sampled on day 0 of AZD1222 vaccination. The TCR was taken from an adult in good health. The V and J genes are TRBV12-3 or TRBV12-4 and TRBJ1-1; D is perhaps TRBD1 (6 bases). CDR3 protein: CASTPGQNTEAFF. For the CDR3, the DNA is TGTGCCAGCACCCCGGGACAGAACACTGAAGCTTTCTTT.